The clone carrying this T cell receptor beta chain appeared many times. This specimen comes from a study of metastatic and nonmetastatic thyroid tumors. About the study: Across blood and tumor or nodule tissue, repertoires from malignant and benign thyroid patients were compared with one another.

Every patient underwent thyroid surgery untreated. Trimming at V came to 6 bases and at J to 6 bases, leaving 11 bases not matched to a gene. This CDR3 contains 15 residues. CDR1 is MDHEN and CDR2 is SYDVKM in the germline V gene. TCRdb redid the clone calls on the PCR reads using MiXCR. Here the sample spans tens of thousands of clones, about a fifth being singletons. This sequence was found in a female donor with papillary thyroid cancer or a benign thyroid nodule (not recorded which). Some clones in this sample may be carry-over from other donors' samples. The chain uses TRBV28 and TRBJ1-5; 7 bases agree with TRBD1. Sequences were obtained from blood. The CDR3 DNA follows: TGTGCCAGCAGCCCTCCTACAGGGGCGGGTCAGCCCCAGCATTTT. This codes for CASSPPTGAGQPQHF.